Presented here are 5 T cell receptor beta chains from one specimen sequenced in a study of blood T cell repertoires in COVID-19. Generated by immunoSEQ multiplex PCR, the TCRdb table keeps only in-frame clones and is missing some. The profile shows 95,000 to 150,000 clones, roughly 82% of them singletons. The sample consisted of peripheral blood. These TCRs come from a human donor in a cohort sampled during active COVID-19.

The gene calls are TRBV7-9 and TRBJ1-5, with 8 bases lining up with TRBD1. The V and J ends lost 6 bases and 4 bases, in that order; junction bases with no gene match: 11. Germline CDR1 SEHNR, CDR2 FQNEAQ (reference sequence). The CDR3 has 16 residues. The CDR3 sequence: CASSSGGSALNQPQHF. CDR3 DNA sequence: TGTGCCAGCAGTTCAGGGGGCTCGGCACTTAATCAGCCCCAGCATTTT.

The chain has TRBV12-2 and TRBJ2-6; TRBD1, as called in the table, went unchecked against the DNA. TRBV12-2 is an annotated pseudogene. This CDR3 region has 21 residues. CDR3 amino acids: CASRSAPPDTLFYSGANVLTF. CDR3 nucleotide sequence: TGTGCAAGTCGCTCAGCACCACCGGACACCTTATTTTACTCTGGGGCCAACGTCCTGACTTTC.

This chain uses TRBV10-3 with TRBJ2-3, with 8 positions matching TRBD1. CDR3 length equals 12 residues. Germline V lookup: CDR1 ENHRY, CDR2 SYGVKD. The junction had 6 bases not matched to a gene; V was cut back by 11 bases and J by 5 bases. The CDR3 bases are TGTGCCTCCCAACAGGGGGAAGATACGCAGTATTTT. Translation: CASQQGEDTQYF.

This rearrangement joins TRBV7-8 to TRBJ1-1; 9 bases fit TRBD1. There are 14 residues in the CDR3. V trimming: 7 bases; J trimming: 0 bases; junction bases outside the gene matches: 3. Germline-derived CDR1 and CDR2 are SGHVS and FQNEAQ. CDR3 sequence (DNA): TGTGCCAGCAAGGGACAGGGCATGAACACTGAAGCTTTCTTT. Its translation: CASKGQGMNTEAFF.

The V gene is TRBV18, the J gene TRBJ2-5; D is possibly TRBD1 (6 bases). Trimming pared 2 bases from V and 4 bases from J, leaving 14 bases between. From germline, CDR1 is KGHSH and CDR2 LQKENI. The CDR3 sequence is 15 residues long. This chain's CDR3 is CASSPVITGPETQYF. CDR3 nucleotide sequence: TGTGCCAGCTCACCAGTAATTACAGGGCCAGAGACCCAGTACTTC.